The present T cell receptor (beta chain) was sequenced within a study of T cells in localized non-small cell lung cancer (TCRdb year 2020). Background on the whole study: The study analyzed T cell repertoires of roughly 220 early-stage NSCLC patients, comparing tumors and uninvolved tumor-adjacent lungs. The cohort was made up of a few hundred treatment-naive NSCLC patients whose localized lung tumors had been resected. The mean age of the NSCLC patients was approximately 71 years, with 120 to 150 men and around 100 women. Here is what the overall study found, with its caveats: Uninvolved tumor-adjacent lung showed the highest T cell clonality, higher than tumor, which suggests more focused antigenic responses in the adjacent lung. Of the top 100 tumor clones, a median of 57 were detected in paired uninvolved adjacent lung; 28 were also among that lung's top 100. Because the study design was exploratory, TCR variables were selected using unadjusted p-values without false-discovery rate correction. Because multi-region tumor sequencing was not performed, intratumor heterogeneity could not be ruled out. Longer overall survival was associated with higher blood T cell density, whereas shorter survival was associated with higher adjacent-lung clonality.

The immunoSEQ Assay was used to sequence TCR beta CDR3 regions from DNA. The authors processed their data as follows. T cell density was computed as TCR beta template counts normalized to usable DNA estimated by amplifying housekeeping genes. Using the preseqR package, richness was estimated by extrapolating to 120,000 templates for tissue samples and 400,000 templates for PBMC samples. Clonality was defined by subtracting Pielou's evenness from one. Tissue-enriched TCRs were identified by differential abundance testing using productive amino-acid clonotypes, minimum total count 5 and alpha 0.1. The Jaccard Index and the Morisita Overlap Index were used to quantify repertoire overlap between compartments. TCR beta CDR3s were clustered by GLIPH together with public tetramer-defined viral CDR3s, and at least three viral sequences plus V-gene enrichment were required for viral motifs. Imported from immuneACCESS, the table was reduced by TCRdb to in-frame sequences with V and J called. These copies leave out some clones; in studies compared against another copy, an unresolved V gene accounts for under half, and the cause of the remainder is not known. V and J calls and clone size are as listed in that table; D and trimming were resolved from the DNA. Here the sample has 15,000 to 25,000 clones; 85% to 95% occur a single time. Of the sample, roughly 3.9% falls within the top ten clones.

At diagnosis, tumor, uninvolved tumor-adjacent lung and peripheral blood were collected and then preserved as a mix of FFPE and fresh-frozen material. For TCR repertoire profiling, blood samples were analyzed as peripheral blood mononuclear cells. For this clone: The specificity of this receptor is unknown. Per-nucleotide qualities are absent, and no much larger clonotype sits a single base away.

V loses 3 bases, J loses 9 bases, and the germline ends lie 21 bases apart. From a lookup of the germline V gene, CDR1 and CDR2 are LGHNA and YNFKEQ. There are 16 amino acids in the CDR3, from cysteine to phenylalanine inclusive. Solely the CDR3 DNA is kept, with 48 bases framed from the first base. Sample: peripheral blood, taken before any cancer treatment. Here the chain combines TRBV4-2 and TRBJ2-4; TRBD2 is a possible D gene, resting on 6 matching bases. This clonotype was obtained from a male donor older than 55 with stage I squamous cell lung carcinoma. This receptor carries the CDR3 CASSQRPGGPAGIQYF. The nucleotide sequence reads TGTGCCAGCAGCCAGAGACCTGGAGGGCCGGCGGGCATTCAGTACTTC.